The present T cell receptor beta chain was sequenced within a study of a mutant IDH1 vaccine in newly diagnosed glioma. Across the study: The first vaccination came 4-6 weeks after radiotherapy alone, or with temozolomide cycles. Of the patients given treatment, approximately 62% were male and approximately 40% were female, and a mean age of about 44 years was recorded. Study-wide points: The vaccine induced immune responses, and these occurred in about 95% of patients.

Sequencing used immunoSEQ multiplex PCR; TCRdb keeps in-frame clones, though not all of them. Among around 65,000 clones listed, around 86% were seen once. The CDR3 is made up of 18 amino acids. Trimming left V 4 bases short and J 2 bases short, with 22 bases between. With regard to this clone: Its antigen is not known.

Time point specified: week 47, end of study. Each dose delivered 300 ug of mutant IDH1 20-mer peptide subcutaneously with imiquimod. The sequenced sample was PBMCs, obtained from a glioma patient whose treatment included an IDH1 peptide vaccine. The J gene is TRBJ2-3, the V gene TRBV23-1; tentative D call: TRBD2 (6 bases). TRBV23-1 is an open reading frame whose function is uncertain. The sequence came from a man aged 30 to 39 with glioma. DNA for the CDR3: TGCGCCAGCAGTCCTCTTCGGCGGGACGGAAAAAACACAGATACGCAGTATTTT. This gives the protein CASSPLRRDGKNTDTQYF.